This T cell receptor beta chain was sequenced in a study of cytomegalovirus exposure and HLA in healthy donors (dated 2017 in TCRdb). Describing the broader study: According to a later analysis, the 120 or so validation repertoires were produced on the same platform as the approximately 620 repertoires of the first cohort. To predict cytomegalovirus infection status, the study brought together high-throughput TCR immunosequencing, statistical association of individual TCRs with disease status, and machine learning. Besides the first cohort of some 670 subjects, a separate validation cohort made up of some 110 different subjects was used. The aim of the study was to test whether cataloging public T cell receptors could identify signatures of past pathogen exposure. Study-wide findings and limitations: Across donors, most TCR sequences were observed very rarely, whereas some public TCRs were present in many individuals. The classifier was reported to diagnose cytomegalovirus status with high specificity and sensitivity in both the original and validation cohorts. A few of the identified cytomegalovirus-associated TCR beta chains were confirmed in vitro to be specific for cytomegalovirus antigens. A later analysis found that TCRs clustered in the first cohort also tended to co-occur in the 95 to 150 validation repertoires, with roughly 95% of cluster scores above 0. All 130 or so repertoires were used to score co-occurrence in the validation cohort in a later analysis, because that analysis had no HLA typing for the cohort. It was suggested by the authors that the approach could potentially be generalized to other disease states and immunological phenotypes. The study listed 170 or so TCR beta chains as associated with cytomegalovirus.

Deletion took 10 bases off V and 7 bases off J, with a span of 22 bases between the germline ends. The CDR3 runs 14 amino acids, cysteine and phenylalanine included. Just the 42-base CDR3 DNA is kept, in frame starting at base 1. Taken from the germline V gene (reference sequence), the CDR1 and CDR2 loops are LNHDA and SQIVND. Libraries came from the immunoSEQ multiplex PCR assay. As for the original processing: A statistical classification framework was built for diagnosing cytomegalovirus status from the catalog of TCR beta chain sequences. TCRdb provides this immuneACCESS table in a form limited to in-frame rearrangements. Some clones are lacking; in checked studies, under half of them reflect an unresolved V gene, and why the rest are absent is not known. The V and J calls and clone size come from that table; D and trimming were worked out from the DNA. Here the sample has some 120,000 clones; approximately 89% occur a single time. In total, the top ten clones hold 1.1% of the sample.

Separate from the roughly 650-subject first cohort, the validation cohort of more than 90 subjects was the group to which the donors belonged. Remarks on this clone: The specificity of this receptor is unknown. Base-call qualities are not available, and no considerably larger clone is one nucleotide away.

Sample: PBMCs. The V and J genes are TRBV19 and TRBJ1-2; the D gene cannot be resolved reliably. This sequence originates from a woman aged 18-29 years in good health and CMV-seronegative. In nucleotides, the sequence is TGTGCCACCCTCCCTTCTCCGTCGGTGGTTGGCTACACCTTC. Translated, it reads CATLPSPSVVGYTF.